These 30 T cell receptor beta chains came from one sample sequenced in a study of T-cell memory formation after mild COVID-19. TCRdb called the 5' RACE reads again in MiXCR, with one record for every CDR3 protein. This sample has about 260,000 distinct CDR3 sequences, with about a sixth found just once. The sample comprised PBMCs or a T cell subset sorted from them (not recorded which). The receptors originated from a man younger than 35 who had mild COVID-19 (a few samples of this study predate the infection). Cell type and time point are not known.

The sample holds many counts of this clonotype. This chain joins TRBV6-2 or TRBV6-3 and TRBJ2-7; maybe TRBD1 (5 bases). Germline V CDR1 and CDR2: MNHEY, SVGEGT. V was pared by 5 bases and J by 3 bases, with 8 bases between. The CDR3 contains 12 residues. The CDR3 DNA is TGTGCCAGCAGTGTCACAGGCTACGAGCAGTACGTC. It specifies CASSVTGYEQYV.

This clonotype was seen a few times. The rearrangement joins TRBV5-1 to TRBJ1-1; 8 bases fit TRBD1. The V gene end was trimmed by 5 bases and the J gene end by 4 bases; junction bases not matched to a gene: 10. Looked up from germline, CDR1 is SGHRS and CDR2 is YFSETQ. This CDR3 spans 15 amino acids. The CDR3 DNA follows: TGCGCCAGCAGTTTCCTTCAGGGGGCATTCACTGAAGCTTTCTTT. Protein: CASSFLQGAFTEAFF. Full variable domain (remainder filled in from reference TRBV5-1 and TRBJ1-1): KAGVTQTPRYLIKTRGQQVTLSCSPISGHRSVSWYQQTPGQGLQFLFEYFSETQRNKGNFPGRFSGRQFSNSRSEMNVSTLELGDSALYLCASSFLQGAFTEAFFGQGTRLTVV.

This clonotype turned up a few times. The chain joins TRBV27 to TRBJ2-7; 12 nucleotides agree with TRBD1. With 3 bases clipped from V and 2 bases from J, the junction kept 5 bases outside the gene matches. The CDR3 length is 16 residues. Germline CDR1 reads MNHEY; CDR2 reads SMNVEV (reference sequence). Here the CDR3 reads CASSLFRDRGPYEQYF. DNA for the CDR3: TGTGCCAGCAGTTTGTTCCGGGACAGGGGGCCCTACGAGCAGTACTTC.

In this sample, this clonotype turned up a few times. The chain has TRBV27 and TRBJ1-5; D remains unclear. The CDR3 length is 14 residues. From germline, CDR1 is MNHEY and CDR2 SMNVEV (reference sequence). Between the trimmed V and J ends, which lost 6 bases and 3 bases, there was a span of 12 bases. In DNA, the CDR3 is TGTGCCAGCAGCCGACCGGGCTACAATCAGCCCCAGCATTTT. It translates to CASSRPGYNQPQHF.

In its sample, this clonotype was seen a few times. The gene calls are TRBV20-1 and TRBJ2-3; possibly TRBD1 for D (5 bases). The CDR3 has 15 amino acids. Per the germline V gene, CDR1 is DFQATT and CDR2 is SNEGSKA (reference sequence). The ends were cut back, 0 bases at V and 3 bases at J, with 13 bases in the middle. CDR3 sequence reads: CSARERTSGTDTQYF. Here the CDR3 DNA reads TGCAGTGCTAGAGAACGGACAAGTGGTACAGATACGCAGTATTTT.

The chain combines TRBV5-4 with TRBJ2-3; D is undetermined. The V end was cut by 9 bases, the J end by 4 bases, with 3 bases between. This CDR3 has 9 amino acids. From germline, CDR1 is SGHNT and CDR2 YYREEE (reference sequence). The CDR3 bases are TGTGCCACCCCAGATACGCAGTATTTT. It translates to CATPDTQYF.

This clonotype showed up just a few times. The chain combines TRBV7-8 with TRBJ1-2, with TRBD1 as a possible D gene (5 bases). The length of the CDR3 is 15 residues. The V gene lost 5 bases and the J gene lost 4 bases, with 17 bases spanning the gap. Germline V CDR1 and CDR2: SGHVS, FQNEAQ. CDR3: CASSPPAGLGYGYTF. In DNA, the CDR3 is TGTGCCAGCAGCCCACCGGCAGGGTTAGGCTATGGCTACACCTTC.

This chain connects TRBV2 to TRBJ1-4, with unresolved D. The CDR3 runs to 16 residues. V gave up 1 base and J gave up 6 bases, with 15 bases separating them. Germline V CDR1 and CDR2: SNHLY, FYNNEI. CDR3 nucleotides: TGTGCCAGCAGTGAAGGTCTTGGCTCGGGGTATGAAAAACTGTTTTTT. As protein: CASSEGLGSGYEKLFF.

About this clonotype: This clone may be a read error of a much larger clone one base away. The rearrangement joins TRBV29-1 to TRBJ2-5; tentatively, D is TRBD2 (5 bases). Germline lookup yields CDR1 SQVTM and CDR2 ANQGSEA. The CDR3 totals 13 residues. This chain's CDR3 is CSVAPSARETHYF. The CDR3 region has the DNA TGCAGCGTTGCCCCCTCTGCGAGGGAGACCCATTACTTC.

This CDR3 reads CASSLTNGDQPQHF. The CDR3 region has the DNA TGTGCCAGCAGCTTGACCAACGGGGATCAGCCCCAGCATTTT. This chain connects TRBV5-6 to TRBJ1-5; the D is unclear. V shed 1 base and J shed 5 bases, with 10 bases lying between them. CDR3 length: 14 residues. In germline, CDR1 is SGHDT, CDR2 YYEEEE. The full variable domain, rest sourced from reference TRBV5-6 and TRBJ1-5, is DAGVTQSPTHLIKTRGQQVTLRCSPKSGHDTVSWYQQALGQGPQFIFQYYEEEERQRGNFPDRFSGHQFPNYSSELNVNALLLGDSALYLCASSLTNGDQPQHFGDGTRLSIL.

This clonotype was detected a few times. The chain couples TRBV3-1 to TRBJ1-5, with a possible D match to TRBD1 (6 bases). V lost 0 bases, J lost 0 bases, and 12 bases lay in between. Per germline, CDR1 LGHDT and CDR2 YNNKEL (reference sequence). CDR3 size: 17 residues. The CDR3 coding sequence is TGTGCCAGCAGCCAAGATCCGGGGGGGCGTAGCAATCAGCCCCAGCATTTT. Translated, it gives CASSQDPGGRSNQPQHF.

This clonotype has a handful of counts. The V gene is TRBV11-2, the J gene TRBJ2-3, with 10 bases lining up with TRBD2. CDR1 SGHAT and CDR2 FQNNGV come from the germline V gene. This CDR3 comprises 16 residues. Trimming removed 5 bases from V and 1 base from J; junction bases left unmatched: 6. The CDR3, as DNA: TGTGCCAGCAGCCGATTAGCGGGGGGCGGCACAGATACGCAGTATTTT. Translation gives CASSRLAGGGTDTQYF.

This clonotype was observed a few times. The chain carries TRBV20-1 and TRBJ2-7, with D maybe TRBD2 (5 bases). The CDR3 sequence is 14 residues long. Germline values: CDR1 DFQATT, CDR2 SNEGSKA (reference sequence). V lost 0 bases, J lost 2 bases, and 11 bases lay in between. CDR3 protein: CSARDLTRAYEQYV. CDR3 DNA: TGCAGTGCTAGAGATCTGACGAGGGCCTACGAGCAGTACGTC.

This rearrangement joins TRBV20-1 to TRBJ1-2, with unresolved D. This CDR3 region has 14 residues. Germline values: CDR1 DFQATT, CDR2 SNEGSKA (reference sequence). The V end was cut by 0 bases, the J end by 5 bases, with 13 bases between. The CDR3 here is CSARDYKKFYGYTF. Here the CDR3 DNA reads TGCAGTGCTAGAGATTATAAAAAATTTTATGGCTACACCTTC.

V is TRBV6-2 or TRBV6-3 and J is TRBJ1-5, with 8 bases lining up with TRBD1. Germline values: CDR1 MNHEY, CDR2 SVGEGT. This CDR3 has 15 amino acids. V gave up 4 bases and J gave up 8 bases; unmatched junction bases: 10. The CDR3 here is CASSWTGFQGEPQHF. In DNA form, the CDR3 reads TGTGCCAGCAGTTGGACAGGGTTCCAGGGGGAGCCCCAGCATTTT.

This clonotype has just a few counts. The V call is TRBV14, the J call TRBJ2-1; D gene uncertain. Germline V lookup: CDR1 SGHDN, CDR2 FVKESK. The CDR3 is made up of 11 amino acids. The V gene lost 6 bases and the J gene lost 9 bases, with 9 bases spanning the gap. This chain's CDR3 is CASRRTGEQFF. Here the CDR3 DNA reads TGTGCCAGCAGGAGGACGGGTGAGCAGTTCTTC.

This rearrangement joins TRBV7-8 to TRBJ2-3, with 11 bases fitting TRBD2. The trim removed 3 bases at V and 1 base at J, leaving 15 bases unmatched. The CDR3 totals 20 residues. Germline CDR1 is SGHVS and CDR2 is FQNEAQ. As DNA, the CDR3 is TGTGCCAGCAGCTTCCCCCTTAGCGGGGGGGGGGTGGTAGGCACAGATACGCAGTATTTT. Translated, it gives CASSFPLSGGGVVGTDTQYF.

This clonotype was recorded a few times. The rearrangement joins TRBV4-3 to TRBJ2-1, with 7 bases identical to TRBD2. Unmatched junction bases numbered 14, after V lost 2 bases and J lost 10 bases. The germline V gene encodes CDR1 LGHNA and CDR2 YSLEER. The CDR3 runs 16 residues. Here the CDR3 reads CASSQRWRQGGEEQFF. CDR3 nucleotide sequence: TGCGCCAGCAGCCAACGCTGGCGGCAGGGAGGGGAAGAGCAGTTCTTC.

This chain connects TRBV5-1 to TRBJ2-7; 10 nucleotides align to TRBD2. The germline CDR1 and CDR2 sequences are SGHRS and YFSETQ. V lost 6 bases and J lost 4; bases outside the gene matches: 13. The CDR3 covers 16 residues. The CDR3 loop is CASNTGKAGGPYEQYF. The CDR3 DNA sequence: TGCGCCAGCAATACGGGGAAAGCGGGGGGGCCTTACGAGCAGTACTTC.

This clonotype was detected only a few times. The chain joins TRBV15 to TRBJ1-2; 7 bases align to TRBD1. V was clipped by 0 bases and J by 5 bases; unmatched bases: 6. Germline lookup yields CDR1 LNHNV and CDR2 YYDKDF (reference sequence). The CDR3 extends over 15 amino acids. The CDR3 sequence is CATSRDPGTAYGYTF. The CDR3 DNA sequence: TGTGCCACCAGCAGAGACCCCGGGACAGCTTATGGCTACACCTTC.

The chain employs TRBV7-9 and TRBJ2-1; TRBD2 aligns across 8 bases. The CDR3 totals 14 residues. V shed 3 bases and J 6 bases; nucleotides not matched to a gene: 4. Germline CDR1 and CDR2: SEHNR and FQNEAQ (reference sequence). CDR3 in amino acids: CASSFGAGVNEQFF. Written as DNA, the CDR3 is TGTGCCAGCAGCTTTGGAGCGGGGGTCAATGAGCAGTTCTTC.

The chain couples TRBV27 to TRBJ1-5, with D maybe TRBD1 (5 bases). The V gene lost 6 bases and the J gene lost 6 bases, with 21 bases spanning the gap. The length of the CDR3 is 16 residues. CDR1 is MNHEY and CDR2 is SMNVEV in the germline V gene (reference sequence). The CDR3 nucleotides read TGTGCCAGCAGGGACATATATATCTCGGGGGGTCAGCCCCAGCATTTT. It encodes CASRDIYISGGQPQHF.

The chain is built from TRBV20-1 and TRBJ2-5; 11 bases are shared with TRBD2. V trimming: 4 bases; J trimming: 1 base; junction bases outside the gene matches: 5. Germline V gene sequence: CDR1 DFQATT, CDR2 SNEGSKA (reference sequence). The CDR3 loop spans 15 amino acids. CDR3 loop: CSAKRLAGIQETQYF. The CDR3 DNA is TGCAGTGCTAAAAGACTAGCGGGGATCCAAGAGACCCAGTACTTC.

This clonotype was observed a few times. The V gene is TRBV6-1, the J gene TRBJ2-3; D gene unclear. V was pared by 4 bases and J by 6 bases, with 14 bases between. CDR1 MNHNS and CDR2 SASEGT come from the germline V gene. The CDR3 covers 14 residues. CDR3 nucleotides: TGTGCCAGCAGTGTCCCTCTTGGGCGGGATACGCAGTATTTT. This gives the protein CASSVPLGRDTQYF.

A single count supports this clonotype. The junction and the germline gene differ at one end; a read error may be behind it. This chain uses TRBV20-1 with TRBJ1-2, with 7 bases that match TRBD1. Germline CDR1 and CDR2: DFQATT and SNEGSKA (reference sequence). This CDR3 region has 14 residues. CDR3 nucleotide sequence: TGCAGTGCTAGAGCCGGCGGACAGGACTATGGCTACTCCTTC. Translating gives CSARAGGQDYGYSF.

This chain connects TRBV5-1 to TRBJ2-3; D is undetermined. There are 14 residues in the CDR3. Germline-derived CDR1 and CDR2 are SGHRS and YFSETQ. Trimming stripped 1 base from V and 1 base from J, with 7 bases between. The CDR3: CASSLNAGTDTQYF. As DNA, the CDR3 is TGCGCCAGCAGCTTGAATGCCGGCACAGATACGCAGTATTTT.

With respect to this clonotype: At one boundary the junction diverges from the germline segment, which might be a read error. J is TRBJ2-3 and V is TRBV5-1; D may correspond to TRBD1 or TRBD2 (5 bases each). The germline V gene encodes CDR1 SGHRS and CDR2 YFSETQ. This CDR3 region has 15 residues. The CDR3 spells CASSLGALSTDTQYF. Here the CDR3 DNA reads TGTGCCAGCAGCCTCGGGGCGCTCAGCACAGATACGCAGTATTTT.

This clonotype was picked up many times. The V call is TRBV24-1, the J call TRBJ2-1; D unresolved. V was trimmed by 3 bases and J by 7 bases, leaving 15 bases between them. The CDR3 spans 15 residues. Germline V gene data show CDR1 as KGHDR and CDR2 as SFDVKD. The CDR3 DNA reads TGTGCCACCAGTGATGGGAAGATCCAAGGTAATGAGCAGTTCTTC. Translating it yields CATSDGKIQGNEQFF.

The CDR3 region is CASSHGTHLSYEQYF. CDR3 in DNA: TGCGCCAGCAGCCACGGGACTCACCTCTCCTACGAGCAGTACTTC. This sequence joins TRBV4-1 and TRBJ2-7, with a weak D call TRBD2 (6 bases). Germline-derived CDR1 and CDR2 are MGHRA and YSYEKL. The CDR3 is 15 amino acids. V was clipped by 3 bases and J by 0 bases, with 12 bases between them.

This clonotype appeared a single time. The rearrangement uses TRBV9 and TRBJ2-3; D call uncertain. The CDR3 is 15 amino acids. Deletions cut 0 bases from V and 6 bases from J, with 14 bases between. Germline CDR1 reads SGDLS; CDR2 reads YYNGEE. CDR3 region: CASSVGVGILDTQYF. The CDR3 DNA sequence: TGTGCCAGCAGCGTAGGGGTTGGAATTTTGGATACGCAGTATTTT.